The 24 T cell receptor beta chains reported below all come from one sample, sequenced in a study of OX40 agonist ivuxolimab in advanced cancers. The protocol was immunoSEQ multiplex PCR, while the TCRdb copy is restricted to in-frame clones and leaves out a portion. The profile covers about 26,000 clones, with about 88% appearing a single time and 20% to 25% taken by the ten largest. The material was CD4+ or CD8+ T cells sorted from blood, obtained in a trial of the OX40 agonist ivuxolimab. Receptor source: an adult with an advanced solid tumor such as melanoma, head and neck, liver or kidney cancer.

The CDR3 nucleotides are TGTGCCACTCGGCAGGGGGACAGGGGTTCTGAGCAGTTCTTC. It yields the protein CATRQGDRGSEQFF. The chain links TRBV19 to TRBJ2-1; TRBD1 matches at 10 bases. The CDR3 runs to 14 residues. Losses at the gene ends were 10 bases for V and 9 bases for J; bases not matched to a gene: 12. Germline loops: CDR1 LNHDA, CDR2 SQIVND (reference sequence).

The chain joins TRBV4-2 to TRBJ1-1, with D maybe TRBD1 (5 bases). This CDR3 has 15 amino acids. The V gene's germline CDR1 is LGHNA and CDR2 YNFKEQ. Between the trimmed V and J ends, which lost 5 bases and 0 bases, there was a span of 13 bases. This chain's CDR3 is CASSWTAGMNTEAFF. CDR3 in DNA: TGTGCCAGCAGCTGGACCGCAGGGATGAACACTGAAGCTTTCTTT.

CDR3 in DNA: TGTGCCAGCAGTTTACGGACTAGCTGGCGGAATGAGCAGTTCTTC. Its protein product is CASSLRTSWRNEQFF. This chain links TRBV28 with TRBJ2-1; 8 positions agree with TRBD2. Germline lookup yields CDR1 MDHEN and CDR2 SYDVKM. The V and J ends lost 2 bases and 7 bases, in that order; junction bases with no gene match: 7. The CDR3 totals 15 residues.

The V gene is TRBV5-8, the J gene TRBJ2-5; D might be TRBD2 (5 bases). The V gene's germline CDR1 is SGHTS and CDR2 YDEGEE. This CDR3 region has 12 residues. V was cut by 2 bases and J by 3 bases, with 5 bases left in between. The CDR3 DNA follows: TGTGCCAGCAGCTTAGCGGAAGAGACCCAGTACTTC. Its translation: CASSLAEETQYF.

This chain's CDR3 is CASSQGTSPNEQFF. The CDR3 DNA reads as TGTGCCAGCAGCCAAGGGACTAGCCCCAATGAGCAGTTCTTC. This sequence joins TRBV14 and TRBJ2-1; the match to TRBD2 covers 8 bases. CDR3 length equals 14 residues. Germline values: CDR1 SGHDN, CDR2 FVKESK. The V gene end was trimmed by 1 base and the J gene end by 6 bases; junction bases not matched to a gene: 2.

The chain has TRBV30 and TRBJ2-1; D is undetermined. Germline values: CDR1 GTSNPN, CDR2 SVGIG (reference sequence). Trimming stripped 2 bases from V and 7 bases from J, with 12 bases between. The CDR3 extends over 13 amino acids. The DNA for the CDR3 is TGTGCCTGGAGTAGTGTCAGGAGTAATGAGCAGTTCTTC. It encodes CAWSSVRSNEQFF. Using reference TRBV30 and TRBJ2-1 for the parts outside the CDR3, the full variable domain is SQTIHQWPATLVQPVGSPLSLECTVEGTSNPNLYWYRQAAGRGLQLLFYSVGIGQISSEVPQNLSASRPQDRQFILSSKKLLLSDSGFYLCAWSSVRSNEQFFGPGTRLTVL.

V is TRBV6-1 and J is TRBJ2-5, with D hard to call. Trimming pared 3 bases from V and 5 bases from J, leaving 13 bases between. The length of the CDR3 is 14 residues. Looked up from germline, CDR1 is MNHNS and CDR2 is SASEGT. The CDR3 protein is CASSENSEVETQYF. CDR3 nucleotide sequence: TGTGCCAGCAGTGAGAACTCCGAGGTCGAGACCCAGTACTTC.

V and J are TRBV7-6 and TRBJ2-2; D remains unclear. In germline, CDR1 is SGHVS, CDR2 FNYEAQ. With 0 bases removed from V and 5 bases from J, the gap between germline ends came to 10 bases. The CDR3 consists of 15 residues. The DNA of the CDR3 is TGTGCCAGCAGCTTAGCATTTTCCGAGACCGGGGAGCTGTTTTTT. Translated: CASSLAFSETGELFF.

The chain uses TRBV7-8 and TRBJ1-1; 8 nucleotides agree with TRBD1. This CDR3 has 13 residues. The junction had 5 bases not matched to a gene; V was cut back by 4 bases and J by 7 bases. Looked up from germline, CDR1 is SGHVS and CDR2 is FQNEAQ. The CDR3 sequence is CASSSGQGIEAFF. For the CDR3, the DNA is TGTGCCAGCAGCTCTGGACAGGGAATTGAAGCTTTCTTT. The variable domain in full, completed from reference TRBV7-8 and TRBJ1-1, reads GAGVSQSPRYKVAKRGQDVALRCDPISGHVSLFWYQQALGQGPEFLTYFQNEAQLDKSGLPSDRFFAERPEGSVSTLKIQRTQQEDSAVYLCASSSGQGIEAFFGQGTRLTVV.

The chain combines TRBV10-2 with TRBJ2-2; D tentatively fits TRBD1 or TRBD2 (8 bases each). CDR1 WSHSY and CDR2 SAAADI come from the germline V gene. Trimming took off 8 bases at V and 2 bases at J, with 15 bases between the two ends. This CDR3 comprises 15 residues. CDR3 in amino acids: CASGQGLGNTGELFF. CDR3 coding DNA: TGCGCCAGCGGACAGGGACTAGGTAACACCGGGGAGCTGTTTTTT.

The chain couples TRBV7-2 to TRBJ2-7; D may correspond to TRBD1 or TRBD2 (6 bases each). There are 15 residues in the CDR3. Trimming shortened V by 2 bases and J by 2 bases, and 13 bases separated the two germline ends. CDR1 is SGHTA and CDR2 is FQGNSA in the germline V gene. CDR3 sequence reads: CASSLMEGGTYEQYF. The CDR3 bases are TGTGCCAGCAGCTTAATGGAGGGGGGAACCTACGAGCAGTACTTC.

The rearrangement uses TRBV25-1 and TRBJ1-1; unclear D gene. V was trimmed by 6 bases and J by 3 bases, leaving 8 bases between them. Looked up from germline, CDR1 is MGHDK and CDR2 is SYGVNS. The CDR3 spans 12 residues. CDR3 residues: CASSPADTEAFF. The CDR3 DNA reads as TGTGCCAGCAGCCCGGCTGACACTGAAGCTTTCTTT.

V and J are TRBV9 and TRBJ1-2, with D possibly matching TRBD1 (5 bases). Looked up from germline, CDR1 is SGDLS and CDR2 is YYNGEE. V was cut by 0 bases and J by 4 bases, with 16 bases left in between. The CDR3 has 16 residues. CDR3 amino acids: CASSVEVSGGGYGYTF. The CDR3 nucleotides read TGTGCCAGCAGCGTAGAGGTATCGGGGGGAGGCTATGGCTACACCTTC.

Relative to its sample, this clone is medium-sized (0.01 to 0.1%). The gene calls are TRBV6-4 and TRBJ2-3; possibly TRBD1 for D (5 bases). Trimming cost V 0 bases and J 2 bases, with 6 bases left between them. The CDR3 consists of 14 residues. Germline CDR1 reads MRHNA; CDR2 reads SNTAGT. CDR3 coding DNA: TGTGCCAGCAGTGACTCCAGGGACACAGATACGCAGTATTTT. This translates into CASSDSRDTDTQYF.

The chain links TRBV9 to TRBJ2-3, with 7 bases matching TRBD2. The germline V gene has CDR1 SGDLS and CDR2 YYNGEE. The ends lost 6 bases at V and 2 bases at J; junction bases unmatched: 6. CDR3 length equals 14 residues. The CDR3 DNA reads as TGTGCCAGCAACAAGCGGGGCACCACAGATACGCAGTATTTT. It codes for CASNKRGTTDTQYF. Full variable domain (outside the CDR3, taken from reference TRBV9 and TRBJ2-3): DSGVTQTPKHLITATGQRVTLRCSPRSGDLSVYWYQQSLDQGLQFLIQYYNGEERAKGNILERFSAQQFPDLHSELNLSSLELGDSALYFCASNKRGTTDTQYFGPGTRLTVL.

The J gene is TRBJ1-1, the V gene TRBV7-3; no definite D call. The V gene's germline CDR1 is SGHTA and CDR2 FQGTGA. V lost 2 bases to trimming and J lost 1 base, with 8 bases between them. This CDR3 comprises 14 residues. The CDR3 here is CASSLGQTNTEAFF. Here the CDR3 DNA reads TGTGCCAGCAGCTTAGGCCAGACGAACACTGAAGCTTTCTTT.

DNA for the CDR3: TGTGCCAGCAGCCTTTGGGGTGTTCGGGTAGAAAACACTGAAGCTTTCTTT. Amino acid sequence: CASSLWGVRVENTEAFF. The rearrangement joins TRBV27 to TRBJ1-1; D not certain. The CDR3 length is 17 residues. The germline V and J ends were trimmed by 6 bases and 2 bases, with 22 bases remaining between them. CDR1 and CDR2 (germline): MNHEY, SMNVEV (reference sequence).

The rearrangement links TRBV4-1 to TRBJ2-7; D call uncertain. CDR3 size: 15 residues. Germline V gene sequence: CDR1 MGHRA, CDR2 YSYEKL. The V end lost 2 bases, the J end lost 0 bases, and 11 bases lay between the germline ends. The CDR3 DNA reads TGCGCCAGCAGCCAACGGTCTTTGAGCTCCTACGAGCAGTACTTC. This encodes CASSQRSLSSYEQYF.

As DNA, the CDR3 is TGTGCCAGCAGTACCTTAGCGGGAGTAGAGGAGACCCAGTACTTC. Translation gives CASSTLAGVEETQYF. The chain recombines TRBV6-5 with TRBJ2-5, with 9 bases identical to TRBD2. Germline V lookup: CDR1 MNHEY, CDR2 SVGAGI. The CDR3 runs 15 residues. The junction had 9 bases not matched to a gene; V was cut back by 5 bases and J by 5 bases.

The chain is built from TRBV27 and TRBJ2-1; maybe TRBD2 (5 bases). The CDR3 is made up of 14 amino acids. Germline V gene data show CDR1 as MNHEY and CDR2 as SMNVEV (reference sequence). The V end lost 5 bases, the J end lost 6 bases, and 14 bases lay between the germline ends. This CDR3 reads CASSPREGLNEQFF. The CDR3, as DNA: TGTGCCAGCAGTCCCCGGGAAGGGCTCAATGAGCAGTTCTTC.

This chain links TRBV13 with TRBJ1-2; 9 bases agree with TRBD1. The CDR3 sequence is 16 residues long. Germline loops: CDR1 PRHDT, CDR2 FYEKMQ (reference sequence). Trimming cost V 4 bases and J 2 bases; bases outside gene matches: 8. The CDR3 is CASSSADRGPNYGYTF. DNA of the CDR3: TGTGCCAGCAGCTCCGCGGACAGGGGCCCAAACTATGGCTACACCTTC.

The chain carries TRBV6-1 and TRBJ2-7, with D maybe TRBD2 (6 bases). The CDR3 totals 15 residues. Looked up from germline, CDR1 is MNHNS and CDR2 is SASEGT. With 4 bases removed from V and 6 bases from J, the gap between germline ends came to 19 bases. This CDR3 reads CASSGPGLQQLEQYF. The CDR3 DNA is TGTGCCAGCAGTGGGCCGGGACTCCAGCAGCTCGAGCAGTACTTC.

The chain links TRBV19 to TRBJ2-1, with 10 positions matching TRBD2. Germline CDR1 is LNHDA and CDR2 is SQIVND (reference sequence). J lost 6 bases, V lost 3 bases, and 5 bases had no gene match. The CDR3 extends over 15 amino acids. CDR3 protein: CASSILAGVGNEQFF. The CDR3 DNA is TGTGCCAGTAGTATCCTAGCGGGAGTGGGCAATGAGCAGTTCTTC.

The chain recombines TRBV5-6 with TRBJ1-5; 7 positions agree with TRBD1. Per the germline V gene, CDR1 is SGHDT and CDR2 is YYEEEE. Unmatched junction bases numbered 13, after V lost 4 bases and J lost 9 bases. This CDR3 is built from 15 residues. CDR3 bases: TGTGCCAGCAGCCTAGAGGGGGCGAGCATCCGGCCCCAGCATTTT. Residues: CASSLEGASIRPQHF.